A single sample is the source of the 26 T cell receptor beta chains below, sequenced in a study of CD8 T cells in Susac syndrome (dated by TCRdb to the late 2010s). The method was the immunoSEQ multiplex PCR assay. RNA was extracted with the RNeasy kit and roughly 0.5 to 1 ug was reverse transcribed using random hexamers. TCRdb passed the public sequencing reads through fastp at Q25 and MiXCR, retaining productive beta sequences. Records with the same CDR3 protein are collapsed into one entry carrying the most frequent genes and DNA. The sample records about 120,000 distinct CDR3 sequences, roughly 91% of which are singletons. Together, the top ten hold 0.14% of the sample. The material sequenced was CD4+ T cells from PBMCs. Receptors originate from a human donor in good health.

The DNA for the CDR3 is TGTGCCAGCAGTTTGGACGGGAGCTCCTACAATGAGCAGTTCTTC. It codes for CASSLDGSSYNEQFF. This chain connects TRBV6-2 or TRBV6-3 to TRBJ2-1; the D gene is possibly TRBD2 (6 bases). Per the germline V gene, CDR1 is MNHEY and CDR2 is SVGEGT. The V and J ends lost 4 bases and 0 bases respectively, with 10 bases between them. This CDR3 region has 15 residues.

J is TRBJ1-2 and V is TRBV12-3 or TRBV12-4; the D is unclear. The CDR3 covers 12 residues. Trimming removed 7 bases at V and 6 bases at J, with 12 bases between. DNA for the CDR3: TGTGCCAGCACCCTACCGAGGGATGGCTACACCTTC. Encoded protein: CASTLPRDGYTF.

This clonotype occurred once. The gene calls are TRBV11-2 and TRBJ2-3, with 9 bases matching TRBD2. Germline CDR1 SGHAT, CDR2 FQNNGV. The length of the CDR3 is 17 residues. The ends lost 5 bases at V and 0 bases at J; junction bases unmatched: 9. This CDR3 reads CASSELRGLASTDTQYF. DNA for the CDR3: TGTGCCAGCAGCGAGCTTCGGGGACTAGCTAGCACAGATACGCAGTATTTT.

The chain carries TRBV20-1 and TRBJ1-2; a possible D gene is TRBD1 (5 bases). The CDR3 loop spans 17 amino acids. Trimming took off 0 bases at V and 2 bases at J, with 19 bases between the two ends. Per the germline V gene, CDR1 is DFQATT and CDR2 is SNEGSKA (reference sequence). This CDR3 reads CSARDRRNKGTNYGYTF. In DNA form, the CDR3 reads TGCAGTGCTAGAGACAGGAGAAACAAGGGGACCAACTATGGCTACACCTTC.

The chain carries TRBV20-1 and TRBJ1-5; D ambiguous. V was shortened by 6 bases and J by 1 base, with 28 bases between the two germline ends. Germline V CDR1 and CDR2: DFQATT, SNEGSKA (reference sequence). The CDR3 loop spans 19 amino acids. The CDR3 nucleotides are TGCAGTGCCCCTTATGACTCCATTTATCCGGTAGGGAGCAATCAGCCCCAGCATTTT. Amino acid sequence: CSAPYDSIYPVGSNQPQHF.

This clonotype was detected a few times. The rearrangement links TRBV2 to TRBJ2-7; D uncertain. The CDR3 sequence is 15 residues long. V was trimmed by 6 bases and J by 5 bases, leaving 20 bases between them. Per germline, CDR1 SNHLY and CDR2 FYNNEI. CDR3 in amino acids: CASRPTVQEKNEQYF. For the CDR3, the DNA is TGTGCCAGCAGACCCACGGTCCAGGAGAAGAACGAGCAGTACTTC.

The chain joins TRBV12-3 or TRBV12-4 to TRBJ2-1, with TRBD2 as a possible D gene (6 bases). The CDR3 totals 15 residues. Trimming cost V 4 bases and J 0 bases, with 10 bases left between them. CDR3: CASSSGDGSYNEQFF. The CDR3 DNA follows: TGTGCCAGCAGTTCGGGGGACGGCTCCTACAATGAGCAGTTCTTC.

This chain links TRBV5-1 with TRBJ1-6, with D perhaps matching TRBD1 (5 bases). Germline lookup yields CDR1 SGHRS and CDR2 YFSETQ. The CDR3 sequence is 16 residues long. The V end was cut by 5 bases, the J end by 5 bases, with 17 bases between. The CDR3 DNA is TGCGCCAGCAGAACTAGGGGCCGGACAAATAATTCACCCCTCCACTTT. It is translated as CASRTRGRTNNSPLHF.

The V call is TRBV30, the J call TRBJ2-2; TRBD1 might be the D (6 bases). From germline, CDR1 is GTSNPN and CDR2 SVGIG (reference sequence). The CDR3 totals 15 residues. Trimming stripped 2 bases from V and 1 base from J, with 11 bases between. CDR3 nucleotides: TGTGCCTGGAGTTATACGACAGGGAACACCGGGGAGCTGTTTTTT. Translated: CAWSYTTGNTGELFF.

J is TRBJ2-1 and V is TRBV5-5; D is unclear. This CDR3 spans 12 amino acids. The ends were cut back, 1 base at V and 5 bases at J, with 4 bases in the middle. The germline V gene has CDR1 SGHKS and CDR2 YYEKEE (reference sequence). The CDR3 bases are TGTGCCAGCAGCTTGCAGCACAATGAGCAGTTCTTC. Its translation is CASSLQHNEQFF.

CDR3 in DNA: TGTGCCAGCAGTGAACGGGCGGATGGCTACACCTTC. This encodes CASSERADGYTF. The genes are TRBV2 and TRBJ1-2; D is unresolved. The CDR3 contains 12 residues. Looked up from germline, CDR1 is SNHLY and CDR2 is FYNNEI. V was clipped by 2 bases and J by 6 bases, with 7 bases between them. The full variable domain, in which reference TRBV2 and TRBJ1-2 provide the parts outside the CDR3, is EPEVTQTPSHQVTQMGQEVILRCVPISNHLYFYWYRQILGQKVEFLVSFYNNEISEKSEIFDDQFSVERPDGSNFTLKIRSTKLEDSAMYFCASSERADGYTFGSGTRLTVV.

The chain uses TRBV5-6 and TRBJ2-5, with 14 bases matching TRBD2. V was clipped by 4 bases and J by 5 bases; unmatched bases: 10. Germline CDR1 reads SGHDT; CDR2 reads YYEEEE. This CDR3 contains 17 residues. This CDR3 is CASSPGLAGVGGETQYF. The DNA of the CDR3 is TGTGCCAGCAGCCCGGGACTAGCGGGAGTTGGAGGGGAGACCCAGTACTTC.

CDR3: CASSYRSEEGRGETQYF. The CDR3 DNA sequence: TGTGCCAGCAGTTACAGGTCGGAGGAGGGGAGGGGAGAGACCCAGTACTTC. The genes are TRBV6-5 and TRBJ2-5; 7 nucleotides agree with TRBD2. The germline gives CDR1 MNHEY, CDR2 SVGAGI. The CDR3 sequence is 17 residues long. V was clipped by 2 bases and J by 4 bases; unmatched bases: 13.

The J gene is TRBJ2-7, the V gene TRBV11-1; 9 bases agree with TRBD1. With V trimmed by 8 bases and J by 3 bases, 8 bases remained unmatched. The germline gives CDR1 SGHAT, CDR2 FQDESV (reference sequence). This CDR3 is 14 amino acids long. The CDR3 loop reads CASAPGTGNYEQYF. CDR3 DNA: TGTGCCAGCGCCCCCGGGACAGGGAACTACGAGCAGTACTTC.

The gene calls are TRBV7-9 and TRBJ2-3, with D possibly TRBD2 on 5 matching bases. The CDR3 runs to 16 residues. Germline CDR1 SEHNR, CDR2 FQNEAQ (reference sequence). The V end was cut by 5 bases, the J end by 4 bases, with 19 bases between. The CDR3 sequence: CASSKPRDVSADTQYF. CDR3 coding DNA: TGTGCCAGCAGCAAACCCCGGGATGTGTCGGCAGATACGCAGTATTTT.

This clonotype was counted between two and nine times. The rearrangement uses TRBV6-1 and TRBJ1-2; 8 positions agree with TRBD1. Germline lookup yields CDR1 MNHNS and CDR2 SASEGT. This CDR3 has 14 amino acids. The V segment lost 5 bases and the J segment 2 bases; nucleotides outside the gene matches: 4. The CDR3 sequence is CASSLDRGNYGYTF. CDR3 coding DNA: TGTGCCAGCAGTCTAGACAGGGGCAACTATGGCTACACCTTC.

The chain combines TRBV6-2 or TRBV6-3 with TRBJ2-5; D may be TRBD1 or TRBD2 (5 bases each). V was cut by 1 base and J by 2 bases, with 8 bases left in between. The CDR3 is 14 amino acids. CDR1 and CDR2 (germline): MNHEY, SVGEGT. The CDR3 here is CASSYWGIQETQYF. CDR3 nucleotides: TGTGCCAGCAGTTACTGGGGGATTCAAGAGACCCAGTACTTC.

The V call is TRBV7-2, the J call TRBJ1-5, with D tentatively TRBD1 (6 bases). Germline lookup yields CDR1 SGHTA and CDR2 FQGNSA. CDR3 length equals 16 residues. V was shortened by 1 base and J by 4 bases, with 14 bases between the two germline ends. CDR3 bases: TGTGCCAGCAGCTTAGACTCCGGACAGCGAAATCAGCCCCAGCATTTT. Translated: CASSLDSGQRNQPQHF.

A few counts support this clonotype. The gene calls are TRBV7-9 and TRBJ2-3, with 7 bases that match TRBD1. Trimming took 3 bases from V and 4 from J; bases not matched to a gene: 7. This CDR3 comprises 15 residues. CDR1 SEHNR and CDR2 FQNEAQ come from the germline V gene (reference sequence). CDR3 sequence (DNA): TGTGCCAGCAGCTTCGGGACAGCTTCCGCAGATACGCAGTATTTT. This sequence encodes CASSFGTASADTQYF.

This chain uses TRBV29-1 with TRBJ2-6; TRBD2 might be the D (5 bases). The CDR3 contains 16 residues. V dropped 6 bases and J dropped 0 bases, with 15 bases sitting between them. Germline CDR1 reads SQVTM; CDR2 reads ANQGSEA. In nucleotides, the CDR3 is TGCAGCGTGGCGGGCTACGGGCGCTCTGGGGCCAACGTCCTGACTTTC. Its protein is CSVAGYGRSGANVLTF.

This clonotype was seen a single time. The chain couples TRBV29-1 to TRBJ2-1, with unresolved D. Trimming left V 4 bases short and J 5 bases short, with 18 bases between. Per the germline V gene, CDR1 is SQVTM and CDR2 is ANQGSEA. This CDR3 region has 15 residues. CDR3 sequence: CSVGGGGEGHNEQFF. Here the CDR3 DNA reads TGCAGCGTTGGGGGTGGCGGTGAAGGGCACAATGAGCAGTTCTTC.

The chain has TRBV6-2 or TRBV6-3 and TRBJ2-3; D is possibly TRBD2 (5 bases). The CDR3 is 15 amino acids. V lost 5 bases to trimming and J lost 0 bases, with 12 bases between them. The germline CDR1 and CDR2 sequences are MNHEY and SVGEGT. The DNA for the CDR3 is TGTGCCAGCAGTAAACCCGGGATCAGCACAGATACGCAGTATTTT. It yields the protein CASSKPGISTDTQYF.

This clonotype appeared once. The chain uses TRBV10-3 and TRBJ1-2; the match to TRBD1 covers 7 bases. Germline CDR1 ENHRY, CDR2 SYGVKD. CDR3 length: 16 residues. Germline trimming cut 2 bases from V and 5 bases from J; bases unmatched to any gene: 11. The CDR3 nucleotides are TGTGCCATCAGTGAGCGCCGGGGACAGTCGGGTTATGGCTACACCTTC. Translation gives CAISERRGQSGYGYTF.

The CDR3 coding sequence is TGTGCCAGCAGTTACTCGCGTCCAGGGGCCACGAACACCGGGGAGCTGTTTTTT. This translates into CASSYSRPGATNTGELFF. This chain connects TRBV6-5 to TRBJ2-2; D may be TRBD1 (6 bases). CDR1 MNHEY and CDR2 SVGAGI come from the germline V gene. This CDR3 comprises 18 residues. V was clipped by 0 bases and J by 0 bases, with 14 bases between them.

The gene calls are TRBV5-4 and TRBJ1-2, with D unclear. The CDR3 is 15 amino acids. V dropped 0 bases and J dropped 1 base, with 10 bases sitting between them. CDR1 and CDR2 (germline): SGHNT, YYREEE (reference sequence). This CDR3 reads CASSLALDLNYGYTF. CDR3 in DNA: TGTGCCAGCAGCTTGGCTTTGGACCTTAACTATGGCTACACCTTC.

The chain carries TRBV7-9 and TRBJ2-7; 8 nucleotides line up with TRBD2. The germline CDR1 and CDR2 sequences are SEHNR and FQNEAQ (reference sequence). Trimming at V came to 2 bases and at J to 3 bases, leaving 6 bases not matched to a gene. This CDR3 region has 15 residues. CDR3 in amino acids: CASSLTQSGSYEQYF. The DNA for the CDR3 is TGTGCCAGCAGCTTAACCCAGAGCGGGAGCTACGAGCAGTACTTC.